The clone carrying this T cell receptor (beta chain) was observed a few times. Antigen: not known. The sample belongs to a study of cytomegalovirus exposure and HLA in healthy donors. The CDR3 contains 16 residues. CDR1 SGHVS and CDR2 FNYEAQ come from the germline V gene. V was trimmed by 1 base and J by 1 base, leaving 14 bases between them. Study-wide results and caveats: For most TCR beta V segments, an earlier analysis put the productive rate at about 87% or about 30% of the time.

The PCR ran on 60 Vbeta and 13 Jbeta primers. Here immunoSEQ multiplex PCR was the method, and the copy in TCRdb shows in-frame clones only, minus some. Of some 90,000 clones in the sample, 65% were seen once. The sequenced material came from PBMCs. The chain links TRBV7-6 to TRBJ2-7; tentative D call: TRBD2 (6 bases). This TCR was recovered from a boy aged 10-17 years in good health and CMV-seropositive. In nucleotides, the CDR3 is TGTGCCAGCAGCTTAGGGGGGAGGTCTGAATCCTACGAGCAGTACTTC. Protein: CASSLGGRSESYEQYF.